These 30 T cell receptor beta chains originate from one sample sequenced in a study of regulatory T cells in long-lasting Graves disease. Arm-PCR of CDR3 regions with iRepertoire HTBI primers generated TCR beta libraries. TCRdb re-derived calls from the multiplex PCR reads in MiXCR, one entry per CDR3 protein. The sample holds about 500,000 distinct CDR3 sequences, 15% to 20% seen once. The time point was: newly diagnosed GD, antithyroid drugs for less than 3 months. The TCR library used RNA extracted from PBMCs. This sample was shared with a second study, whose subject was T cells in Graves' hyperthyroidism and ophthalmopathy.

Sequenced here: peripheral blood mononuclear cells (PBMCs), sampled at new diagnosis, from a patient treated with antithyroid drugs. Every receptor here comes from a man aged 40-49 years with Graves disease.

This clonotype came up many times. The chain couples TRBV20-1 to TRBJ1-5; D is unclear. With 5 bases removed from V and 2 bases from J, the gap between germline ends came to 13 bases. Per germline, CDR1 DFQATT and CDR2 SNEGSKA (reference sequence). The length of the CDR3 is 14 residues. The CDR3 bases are TGCAGTGCTGCTTTACCTGGAGGCAATCAGCCCCAGCATTTT. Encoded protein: CSAALPGGNQPQHF.

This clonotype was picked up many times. The CDR3 here is CASSSTGYGQPQHF. The CDR3 nucleotides are TGTGCCAGCAGTTCGACAGGGTACGGTCAGCCCCAGCATTTT. The chain carries TRBV12-3 or TRBV12-4 and TRBJ1-5; 7 bases match TRBD1. J was trimmed by 6 bases and V by 4 bases; bases with no gene match: 6. CDR3 length: 14 amino acids.

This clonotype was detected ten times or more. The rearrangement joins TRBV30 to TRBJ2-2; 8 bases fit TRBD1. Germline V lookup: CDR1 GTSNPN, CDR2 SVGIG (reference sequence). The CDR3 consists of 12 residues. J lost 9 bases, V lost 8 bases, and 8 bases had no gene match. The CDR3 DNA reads TGTGCCCGCCGACAGGGGACCTGGGAGCTGTTTTTT. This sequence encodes CARRQGTWELFF. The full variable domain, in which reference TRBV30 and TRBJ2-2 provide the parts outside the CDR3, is SQTIHQWPATLVQPVGSPLSLECTVEGTSNPNLYWYRQAAGRGLQLLFYSVGIGQISSEVPQNLSASRPQDRQFILSSKKLLLSDSGFYLCARRQGTWELFFGEGSRLTVL.

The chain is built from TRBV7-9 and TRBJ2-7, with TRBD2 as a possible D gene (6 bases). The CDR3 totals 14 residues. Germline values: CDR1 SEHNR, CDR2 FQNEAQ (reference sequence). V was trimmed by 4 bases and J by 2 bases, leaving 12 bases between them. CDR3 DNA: TGTGCCAGCAGCTCCCCCGGGAGTACCTACGAGCAGTACTTC. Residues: CASSSPGSTYEQYF.

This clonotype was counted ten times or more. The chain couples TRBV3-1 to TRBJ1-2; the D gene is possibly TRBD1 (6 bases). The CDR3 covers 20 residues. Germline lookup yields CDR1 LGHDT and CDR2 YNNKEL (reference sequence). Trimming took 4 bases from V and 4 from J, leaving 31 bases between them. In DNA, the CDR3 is TGTGCCAGCAGCCCAAATAGGCCAGGGGCGGACTCCTCGGAACTCTATGGCTACACCTTC. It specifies CASSPNRPGADSSELYGYTF.

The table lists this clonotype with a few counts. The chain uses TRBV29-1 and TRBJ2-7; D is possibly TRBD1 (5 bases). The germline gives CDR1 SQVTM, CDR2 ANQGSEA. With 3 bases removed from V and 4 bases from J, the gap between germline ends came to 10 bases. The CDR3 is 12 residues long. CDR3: CSVETDNYEQYF. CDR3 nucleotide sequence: TGCAGCGTTGAGACAGACAATTACGAGCAGTACTTC.

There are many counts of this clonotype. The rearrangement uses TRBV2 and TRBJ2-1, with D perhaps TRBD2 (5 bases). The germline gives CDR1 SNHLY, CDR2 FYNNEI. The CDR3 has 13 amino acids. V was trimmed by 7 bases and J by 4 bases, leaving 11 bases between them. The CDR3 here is CASMVLDYNEQFF. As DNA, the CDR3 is TGTGCCAGCATGGTACTAGATTACAATGAGCAGTTCTTC.

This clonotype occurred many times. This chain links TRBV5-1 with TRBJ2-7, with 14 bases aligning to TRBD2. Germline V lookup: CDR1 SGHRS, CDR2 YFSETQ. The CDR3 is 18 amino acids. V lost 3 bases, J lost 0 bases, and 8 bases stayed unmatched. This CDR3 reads CASSWGGLAGGSSYEQYF. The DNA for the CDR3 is TGCGCCAGCAGCTGGGGTGGACTAGCGGGAGGAAGCTCCTACGAGCAGTACTTC.

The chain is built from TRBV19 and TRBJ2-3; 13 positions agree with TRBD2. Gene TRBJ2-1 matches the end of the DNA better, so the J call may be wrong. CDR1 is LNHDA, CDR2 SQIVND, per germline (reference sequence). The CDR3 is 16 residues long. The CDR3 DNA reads TGTGCCAGTAGTCCTCGGACTAGCGGGAGTGGAGATGAGCAGTTCTTC. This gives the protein CASSPRTSGSGDEQFF.

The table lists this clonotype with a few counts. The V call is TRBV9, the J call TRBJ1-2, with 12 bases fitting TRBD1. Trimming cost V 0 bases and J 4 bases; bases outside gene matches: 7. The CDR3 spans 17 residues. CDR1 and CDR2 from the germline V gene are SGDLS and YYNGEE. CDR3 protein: CASSVGMGQGAGYGYTF. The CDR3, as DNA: TGTGCCAGCAGCGTAGGAATGGGACAGGGGGCCGGCTATGGCTACACCTTC.

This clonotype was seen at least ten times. CDR3 sequence: CSASPTSGSFDTQYF. DNA for the CDR3: TGCAGTGCTAGCCCAACTAGCGGGAGTTTCGATACGCAGTATTTT. The chain recombines TRBV20-1 with TRBJ2-3; 11 bases map to TRBD2. This CDR3 comprises 15 residues. The germline V gene has CDR1 DFQATT and CDR2 SNEGSKA (reference sequence). Trimming cost V 3 bases and J 6 bases; bases outside gene matches: 8.

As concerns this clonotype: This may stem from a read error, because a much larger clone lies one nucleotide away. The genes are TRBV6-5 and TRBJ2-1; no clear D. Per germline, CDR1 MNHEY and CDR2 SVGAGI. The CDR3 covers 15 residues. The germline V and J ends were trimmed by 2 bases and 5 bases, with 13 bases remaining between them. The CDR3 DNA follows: TGTGCCAGCAGTTACCCAATCTGGACGGACAATGAGCAGTTCTTC. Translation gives CASSYPIWTDNEQFF.

This chain's CDR3 is CASSYGTSGSHEQFF. The CDR3 DNA is TGTGCCAGCAGTTACGGGACTAGCGGGAGCCATGAGCAGTTCTTC. The V call is TRBV6-2 or TRBV6-3, the J call TRBJ2-1; 14 bases align to TRBD2. J lost 8 bases, V lost 2 bases, and 2 bases had no gene match. Germline values: CDR1 MNHEY, CDR2 SVGEGT. CDR3 size: 15 residues.

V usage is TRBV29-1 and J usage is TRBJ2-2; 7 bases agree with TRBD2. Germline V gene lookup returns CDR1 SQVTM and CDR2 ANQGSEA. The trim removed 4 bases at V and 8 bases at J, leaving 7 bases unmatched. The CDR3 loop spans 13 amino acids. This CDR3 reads CSVARGSNGELFF. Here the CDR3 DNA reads TGCAGCGTTGCCCGCGGGAGTAATGGGGAGCTGTTTTTT.

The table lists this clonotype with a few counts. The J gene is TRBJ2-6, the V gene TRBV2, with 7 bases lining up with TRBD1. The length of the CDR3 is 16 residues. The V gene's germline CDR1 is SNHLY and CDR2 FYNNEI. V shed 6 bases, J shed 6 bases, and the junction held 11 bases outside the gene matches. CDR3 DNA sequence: TGTGCCAGCAGGCCTCCTCCAGGGACAGTGGCCAACGTCCTGACTTTC. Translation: CASRPPPGTVANVLTF.

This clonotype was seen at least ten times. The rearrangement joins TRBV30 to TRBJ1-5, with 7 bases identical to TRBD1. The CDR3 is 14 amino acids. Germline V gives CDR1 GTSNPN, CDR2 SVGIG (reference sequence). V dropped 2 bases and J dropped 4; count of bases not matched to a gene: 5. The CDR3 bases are TGTGCCTGGAGTCGTCCAGGGGGTAATCAGCCCCAGCATTTT. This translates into CAWSRPGGNQPQHF.

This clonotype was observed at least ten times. The CDR3 nucleotides are TGTGCCTGGAGTGTTGGACAGCCCAATCAGCCCCAGCATTTT. Encoded protein: CAWSVGQPNQPQHF. The chain recombines TRBV30 with TRBJ1-5; perhaps TRBD1 as D (6 bases). Germline CDR1 GTSNPN, CDR2 SVGIG (reference sequence). The CDR3 loop spans 14 amino acids. Trimming removed 0 bases from V and 3 bases from J, with 9 bases in between.

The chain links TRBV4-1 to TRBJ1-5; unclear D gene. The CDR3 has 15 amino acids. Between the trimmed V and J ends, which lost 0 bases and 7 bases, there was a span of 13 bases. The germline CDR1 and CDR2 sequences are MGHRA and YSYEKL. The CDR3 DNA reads TGCGCCAGCAGCCAAGAAGGAGGGCCCCAACAGCCCCAGCATTTT. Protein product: CASSQEGGPQQPQHF.

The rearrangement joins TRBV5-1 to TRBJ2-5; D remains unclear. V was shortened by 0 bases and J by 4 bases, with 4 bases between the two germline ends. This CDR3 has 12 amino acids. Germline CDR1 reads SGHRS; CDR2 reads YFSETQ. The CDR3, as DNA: TGCGCCAGCAGCTTGGACCTAGAGACCCAGTACTTC. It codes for CASSLDLETQYF.

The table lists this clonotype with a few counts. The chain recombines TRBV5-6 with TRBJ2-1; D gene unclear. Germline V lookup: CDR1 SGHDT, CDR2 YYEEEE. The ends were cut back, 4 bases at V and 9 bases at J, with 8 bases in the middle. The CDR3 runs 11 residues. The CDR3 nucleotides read TGTGCCAGCAGCGAGGCCCGTGAGCAGTTCTTC. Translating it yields CASSEAREQFF.

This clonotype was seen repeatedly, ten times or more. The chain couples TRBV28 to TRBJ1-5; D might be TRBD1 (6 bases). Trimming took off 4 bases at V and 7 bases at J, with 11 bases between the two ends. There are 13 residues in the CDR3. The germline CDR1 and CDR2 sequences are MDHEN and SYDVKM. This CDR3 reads CASSWQGIQPQHF. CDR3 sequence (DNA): TGTGCCAGCAGTTGGCAGGGGATCCAGCCCCAGCATTTT.

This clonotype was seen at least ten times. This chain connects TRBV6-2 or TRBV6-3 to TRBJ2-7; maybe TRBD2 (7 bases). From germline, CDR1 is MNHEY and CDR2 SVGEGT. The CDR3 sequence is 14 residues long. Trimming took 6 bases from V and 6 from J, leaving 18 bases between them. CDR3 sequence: CASSGDVRGAEQYF. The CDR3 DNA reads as TGTGCCAGCAGCGGAGACGTTCGGGGGGCCGAGCAGTACTTC.

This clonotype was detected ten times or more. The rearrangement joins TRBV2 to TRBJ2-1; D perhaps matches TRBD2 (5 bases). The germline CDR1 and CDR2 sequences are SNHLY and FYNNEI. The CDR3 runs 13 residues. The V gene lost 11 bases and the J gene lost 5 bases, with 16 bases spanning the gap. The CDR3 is CALRADRNNEQFF. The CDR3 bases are TGTGCCTTGAGAGCGGATAGAAACAATGAGCAGTTCTTC.

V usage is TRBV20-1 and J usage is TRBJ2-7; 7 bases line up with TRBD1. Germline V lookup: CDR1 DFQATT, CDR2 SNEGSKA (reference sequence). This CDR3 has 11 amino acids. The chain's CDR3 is CSAGTAYEQYF. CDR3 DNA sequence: TGCAGCGCCGGGACAGCCTACGAGCAGTACTTC.

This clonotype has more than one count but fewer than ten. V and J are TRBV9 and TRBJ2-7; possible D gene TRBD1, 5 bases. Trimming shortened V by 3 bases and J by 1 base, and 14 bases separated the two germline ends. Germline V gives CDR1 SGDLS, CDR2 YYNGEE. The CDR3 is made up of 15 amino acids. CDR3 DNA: TGTGCCAGCAGCGAGACAGCCTCCCCTTCCTACGAGCAGTACTTC. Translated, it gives CASSETASPSYEQYF.

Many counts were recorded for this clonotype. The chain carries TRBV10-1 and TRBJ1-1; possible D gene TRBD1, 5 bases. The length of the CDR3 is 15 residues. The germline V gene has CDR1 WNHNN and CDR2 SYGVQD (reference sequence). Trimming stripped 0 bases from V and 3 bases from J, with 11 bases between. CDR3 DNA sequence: TGCGCCAGCAGTGAGTCGACCTCGACAGACACTGAAGCTTTCTTT. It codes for CASSESTSTDTEAFF.

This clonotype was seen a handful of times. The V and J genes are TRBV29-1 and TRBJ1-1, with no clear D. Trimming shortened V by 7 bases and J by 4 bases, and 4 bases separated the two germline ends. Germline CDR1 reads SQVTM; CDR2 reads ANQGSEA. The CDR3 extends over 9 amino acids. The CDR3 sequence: CSGGTEAFF. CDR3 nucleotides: TGCAGCGGGGGCACTGAAGCTTTCTTT.

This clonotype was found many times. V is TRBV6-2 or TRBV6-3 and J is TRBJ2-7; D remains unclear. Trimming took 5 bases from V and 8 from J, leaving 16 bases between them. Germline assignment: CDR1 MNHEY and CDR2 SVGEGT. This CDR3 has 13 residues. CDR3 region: CASSESRNSKQYF. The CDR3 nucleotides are TGTGCCAGCAGTGAGAGTAGGAACAGCAAGCAGTACTTC.

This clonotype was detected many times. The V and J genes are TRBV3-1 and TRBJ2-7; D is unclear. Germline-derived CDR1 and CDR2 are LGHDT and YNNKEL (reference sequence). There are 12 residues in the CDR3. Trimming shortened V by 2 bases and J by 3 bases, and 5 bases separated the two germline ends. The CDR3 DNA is TGTGCCAGCAGCCAATCGGGCTACGAGCAGTACTTC. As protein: CASSQSGYEQYF.

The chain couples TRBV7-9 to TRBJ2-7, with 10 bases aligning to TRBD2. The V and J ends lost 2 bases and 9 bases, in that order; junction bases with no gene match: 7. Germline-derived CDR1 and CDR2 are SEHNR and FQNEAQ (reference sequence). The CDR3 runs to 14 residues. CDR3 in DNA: TGTGCCAGCAGCTTATCTAGCGGGAGAAGTTTGCAGTACTTC. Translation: CASSLSSGRSLQYF.